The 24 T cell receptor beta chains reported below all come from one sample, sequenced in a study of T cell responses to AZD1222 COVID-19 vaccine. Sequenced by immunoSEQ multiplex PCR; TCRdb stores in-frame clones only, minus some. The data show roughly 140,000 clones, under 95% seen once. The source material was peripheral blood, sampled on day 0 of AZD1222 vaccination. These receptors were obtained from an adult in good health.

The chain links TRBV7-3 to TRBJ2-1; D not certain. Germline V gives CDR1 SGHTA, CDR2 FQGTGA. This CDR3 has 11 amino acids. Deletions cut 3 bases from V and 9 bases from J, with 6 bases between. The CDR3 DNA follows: TGTGCCAGCAGCTTCGGCGGTGAGCAGTTCTTC. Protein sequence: CASSFGGEQFF.

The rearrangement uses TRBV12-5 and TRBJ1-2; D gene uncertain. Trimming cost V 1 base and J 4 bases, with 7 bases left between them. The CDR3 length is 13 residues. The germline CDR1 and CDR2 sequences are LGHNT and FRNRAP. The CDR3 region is CASGLAPSYGYTF. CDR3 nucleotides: TGTGCTAGTGGTTTGGCCCCCAGCTATGGCTACACCTTC.

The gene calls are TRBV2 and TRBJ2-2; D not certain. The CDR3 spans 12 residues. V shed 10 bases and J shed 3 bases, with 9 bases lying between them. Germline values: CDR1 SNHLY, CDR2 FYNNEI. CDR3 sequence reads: CATEADTGELFF. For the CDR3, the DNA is TGTGCCACAGAGGCGGACACCGGGGAGCTGTTTTTT.

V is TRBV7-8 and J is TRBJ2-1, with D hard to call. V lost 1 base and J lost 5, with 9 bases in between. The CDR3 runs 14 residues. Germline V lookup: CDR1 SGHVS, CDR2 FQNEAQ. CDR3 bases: TGTGCCAGCAGCTTAGTTGGCCACAACAATGAGCAGTTCTTC. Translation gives CASSLVGHNNEQFF.

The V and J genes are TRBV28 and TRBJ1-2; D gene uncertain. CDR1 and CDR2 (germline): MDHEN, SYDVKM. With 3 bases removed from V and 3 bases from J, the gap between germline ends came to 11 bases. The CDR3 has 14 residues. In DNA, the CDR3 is TGTGCCAGCAGTTTCGCCGGCTTCCACTATGGCTACACCTTC. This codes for CASSFAGFHYGYTF.

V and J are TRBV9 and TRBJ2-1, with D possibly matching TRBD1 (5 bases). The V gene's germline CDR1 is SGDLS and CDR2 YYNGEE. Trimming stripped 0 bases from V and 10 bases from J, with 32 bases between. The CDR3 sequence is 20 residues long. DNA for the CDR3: TGTGCCAGCAGCGTAGCGGTAGGGGCAGGTAAACTTCGGGTCCAGGAAGAGCAGTTCTTC. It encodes CASSVAVGAGKLRVQEEQFF. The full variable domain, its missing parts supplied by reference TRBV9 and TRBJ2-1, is DSGVTQTPKHLITATGQRVTLRCSPRSGDLSVYWYQQSLDQGLQFLIQYYNGEERAKGNILERFSAQQFPDLHSELNLSSLELGDSALYFCASSVAVGAGKLRVQEEQFFGPGTRLTVL.

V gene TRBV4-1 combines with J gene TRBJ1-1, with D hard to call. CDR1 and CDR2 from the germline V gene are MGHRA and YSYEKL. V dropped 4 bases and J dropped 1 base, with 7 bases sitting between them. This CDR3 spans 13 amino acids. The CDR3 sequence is CASSRRSNTEAFF. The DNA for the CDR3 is TGCGCCAGCAGCCGAAGATCGAACACTGAAGCTTTCTTT.

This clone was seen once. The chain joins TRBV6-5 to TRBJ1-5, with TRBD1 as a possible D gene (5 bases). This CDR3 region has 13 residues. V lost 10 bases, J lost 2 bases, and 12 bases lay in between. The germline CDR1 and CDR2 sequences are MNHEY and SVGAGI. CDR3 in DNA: TGTGCCATCCATCAGGGCGGCAATCAGCCCCAGCATTTT. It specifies CAIHQGGNQPQHF.

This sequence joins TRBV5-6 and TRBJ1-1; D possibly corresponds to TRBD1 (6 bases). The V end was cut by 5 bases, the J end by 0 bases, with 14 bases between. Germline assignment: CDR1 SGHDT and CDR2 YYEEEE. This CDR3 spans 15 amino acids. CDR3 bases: TGTGCCAGCAGAGAGGTGGACAGATTGAACACTGAAGCTTTCTTT. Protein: CASREVDRLNTEAFF.

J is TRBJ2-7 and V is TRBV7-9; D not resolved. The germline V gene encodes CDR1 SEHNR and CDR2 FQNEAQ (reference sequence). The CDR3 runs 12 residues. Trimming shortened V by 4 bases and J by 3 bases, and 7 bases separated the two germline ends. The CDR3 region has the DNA TGTGCCAGCAGCTCAGTAAACTACGAGCAGTACTTC. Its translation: CASSSVNYEQYF.

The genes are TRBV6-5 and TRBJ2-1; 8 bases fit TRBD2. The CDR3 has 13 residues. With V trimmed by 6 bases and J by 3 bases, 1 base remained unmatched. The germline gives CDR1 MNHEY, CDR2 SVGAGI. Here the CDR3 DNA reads TGTGCCAGCAGGGGGACTAGCTACAATGAGCAGTTCTTC. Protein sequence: CASRGTSYNEQFF.

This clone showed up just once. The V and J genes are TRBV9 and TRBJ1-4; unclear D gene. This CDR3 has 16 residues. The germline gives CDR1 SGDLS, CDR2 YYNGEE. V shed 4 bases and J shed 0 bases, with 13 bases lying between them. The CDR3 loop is CASSSSPDATNEKLFF. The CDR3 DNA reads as TGTGCCAGCAGCTCAAGTCCAGACGCAACTAATGAAAAACTGTTTTTT.

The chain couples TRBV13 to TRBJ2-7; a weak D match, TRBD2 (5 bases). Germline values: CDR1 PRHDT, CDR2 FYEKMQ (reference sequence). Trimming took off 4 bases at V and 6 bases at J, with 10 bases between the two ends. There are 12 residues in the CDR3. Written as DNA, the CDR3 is TGTGCCAGCAGCTCAGGCGCGGGCGAGCAGTACTTC. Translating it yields CASSSGAGEQYF.

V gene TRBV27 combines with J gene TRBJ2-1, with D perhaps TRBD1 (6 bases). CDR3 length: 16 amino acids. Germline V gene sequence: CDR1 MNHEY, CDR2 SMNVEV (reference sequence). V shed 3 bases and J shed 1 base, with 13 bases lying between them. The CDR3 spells CASSFEQGLSYNEQFF. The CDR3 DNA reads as TGTGCCAGCAGTTTCGAACAGGGTTTGTCCTACAATGAGCAGTTCTTC.

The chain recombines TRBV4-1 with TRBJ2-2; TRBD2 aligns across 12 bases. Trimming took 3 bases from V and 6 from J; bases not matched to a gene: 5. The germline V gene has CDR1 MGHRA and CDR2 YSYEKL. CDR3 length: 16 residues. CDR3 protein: CASSHLGLAGPGELFF. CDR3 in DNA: TGCGCCAGCAGCCACCTGGGACTAGCGGGTCCCGGGGAGCTGTTTTTT.

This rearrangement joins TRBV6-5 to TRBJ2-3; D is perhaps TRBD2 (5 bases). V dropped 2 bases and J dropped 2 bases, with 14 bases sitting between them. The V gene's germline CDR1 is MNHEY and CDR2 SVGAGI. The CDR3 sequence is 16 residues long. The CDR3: CASSYRTSGNTDTQYF. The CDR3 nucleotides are TGTGCCAGCAGTTACCGGACTTCCGGAAACACAGATACGCAGTATTTT.

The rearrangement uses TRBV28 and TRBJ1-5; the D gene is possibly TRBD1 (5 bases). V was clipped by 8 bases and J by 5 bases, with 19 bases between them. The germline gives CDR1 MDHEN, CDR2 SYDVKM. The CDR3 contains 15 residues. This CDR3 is CASFPTVGAHQPQHF. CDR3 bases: TGTGCCAGCTTCCCCACTGTAGGGGCTCATCAGCCCCAGCATTTT.

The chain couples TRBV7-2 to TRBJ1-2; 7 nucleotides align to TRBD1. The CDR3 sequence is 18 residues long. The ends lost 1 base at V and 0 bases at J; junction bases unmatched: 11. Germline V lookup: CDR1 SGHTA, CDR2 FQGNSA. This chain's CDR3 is CASSLGGGGRLTNYGYTF. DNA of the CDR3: TGTGCCAGCAGCTTAGGGGGAGGGGGCCGACTAACTAACTATGGCTACACCTTC.

CDR3 nucleotide sequence: TGTGCCAGCAGCTTAGTTACGTTGGGGGGCTACACCTTC. It specifies CASSLVTLGGYTF. The chain couples TRBV11-2 to TRBJ1-2; D gene unclear. CDR1 SGHAT and CDR2 FQNNGV come from the germline V gene. The CDR3 runs 13 residues. V lost 1 base and J lost 8, with 11 bases in between.

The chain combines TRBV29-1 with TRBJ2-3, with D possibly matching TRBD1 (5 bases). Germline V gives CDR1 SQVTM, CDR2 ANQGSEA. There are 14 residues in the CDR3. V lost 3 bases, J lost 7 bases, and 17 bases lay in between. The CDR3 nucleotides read TGCAGCGTTGAGATGAGACAGACTTCCAATACGCAGTATTTT. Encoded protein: CSVEMRQTSNTQYF.

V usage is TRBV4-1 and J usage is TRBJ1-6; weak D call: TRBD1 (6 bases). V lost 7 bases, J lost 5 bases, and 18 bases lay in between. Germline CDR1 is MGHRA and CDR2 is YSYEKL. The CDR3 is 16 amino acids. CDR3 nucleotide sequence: TGCGCCAGCACCGGCGAAGGGGGTTTCCATAATTCACCCCTCCACTTT. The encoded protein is CASTGEGGFHNSPLHF.

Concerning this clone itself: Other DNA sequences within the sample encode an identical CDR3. CDR3: CASSLGGGTEAFF. DNA for the CDR3: TGTGCCAGCAGTTTGGGGGGTGGGACTGAAGCTTTCTTT. The gene calls are TRBV12-3 or TRBV12-4 and TRBJ1-1, with D perhaps matching TRBD1 (5 bases). CDR3 length equals 13 residues. V was trimmed by 3 bases and J by 5 bases, leaving 10 bases between them.

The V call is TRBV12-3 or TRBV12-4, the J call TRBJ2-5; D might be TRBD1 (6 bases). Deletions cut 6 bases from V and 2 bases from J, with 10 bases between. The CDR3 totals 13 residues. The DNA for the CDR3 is TGTGCCAGCAGCAGGGGTTATCAAGAGACCCAGTACTTC. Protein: CASSRGYQETQYF.

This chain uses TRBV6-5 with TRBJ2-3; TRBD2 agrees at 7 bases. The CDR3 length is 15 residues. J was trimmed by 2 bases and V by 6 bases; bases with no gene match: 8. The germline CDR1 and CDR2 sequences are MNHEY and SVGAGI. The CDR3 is CASRGWGGYTDTQYF. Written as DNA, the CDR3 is TGTGCCAGCAGGGGCTGGGGGGGTTACACAGATACGCAGTATTTT.